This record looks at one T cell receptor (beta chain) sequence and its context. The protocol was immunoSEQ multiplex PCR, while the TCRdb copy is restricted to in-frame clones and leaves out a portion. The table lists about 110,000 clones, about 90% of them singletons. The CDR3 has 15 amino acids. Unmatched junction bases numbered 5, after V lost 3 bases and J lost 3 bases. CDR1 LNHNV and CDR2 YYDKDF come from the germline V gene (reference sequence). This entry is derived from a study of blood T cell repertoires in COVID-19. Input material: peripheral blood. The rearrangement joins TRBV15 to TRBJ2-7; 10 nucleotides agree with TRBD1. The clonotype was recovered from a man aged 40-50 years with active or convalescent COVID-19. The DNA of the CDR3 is TGTGCCACCAGCAGTTCTGGGACAGGGGTCTACGAGCAGTACTTC. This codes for CATSSSGTGVYEQYF.